This TCR beta chain emerged from a study of quantifying T cell responses using KT2 cells. Study-wide context: TCR alpha and beta constant-region primers primed reverse transcription of RNA. The second PCR was a qPCR stopped at a predetermined fluorescence threshold.

This clonotype came up a few times. Each cDNA got a UMI-containing oligo ligated at its 3' end. An equimolar mix of RC1.1 and RC1.2 primed the beta chain across TRBC1 and TRBC2. TCRdb called the UMI-ligation and nested PCR reads again in MiXCR, with one record for every CDR3 protein. The table shows just under 50,000 distinct CDR3 sequences, with 11% occurring only once. Unfractionated PBMC were spiked with known numbers of KT2 clone cells. KT2 cells were mixed with fixed PBMC numbers at varying ratios. The CDR3 is 15 residues long. Germline V gene data show CDR1 as SGHTA and CDR2 as FQGTGA. The V end lost 0 bases, the J end lost 3 bases, and 11 bases lay between the germline ends.

The material sequenced was PBMCs spiked with cells of the T cell clone KT2. The chain employs TRBV7-3 and TRBJ1-1, with a possible D match to TRBD1 (6 bases). This TCR was sampled from a human donor. As DNA, the CDR3 is TGTGCCAGCAGCTTAACGGACAGCACCTACACTGAAGCTTTCTTT. Translating it yields CASSLTDSTYTEAFF.